This TCR beta chain was sequenced for a study of blood T cell repertoires in COVID-19. Turning to the study itself: The samples span acute and convalescent COVID-19 from the United States, Italy and Spain. Sources were T cells, B-cell-depleted T cells, or PBMCs; the material itself was cDNA or gDNA.

This CDR3 comprises 15 residues. Per the germline V gene, CDR1 is SGHTA and CDR2 is FQGTGA. Trimming took 1 base from V and 1 from J, leaving 8 bases between them. Per the study methods: Amplification of reference gene primers was used by the study to estimate nucleated cell counts. Only in-frame clones appear in the TCRdb table, and some are missing; sequencing was by immunoSEQ multiplex PCR. That table furnishes V, J and clone size, whereas the DNA furnished D and trimming. The sample records 45,000 to 50,000 clones, around 85% being singletons. The TCR comes from a human donor in a cohort sampled during active COVID-19. The chain recombines TRBV7-3 with TRBJ2-1; TRBD1 is a possible D gene (6 bases). The sample was peripheral blood. CDR3 residues: CASSLRQGSYNEQFF. CDR3 sequence (DNA): TGTGCCAGCAGCTTAAGGCAGGGGTCCTACAATGAGCAGTTCTTC.